The 6 T cell receptor beta chains below all came from one sample that was sequenced in a study of blood T cells in healthy people across ages. Then a second PCR, running roughly 6 to 11 cycles, was carried out with a sample-barcoded 5' primer and a J-beta primer mix. Each CDR3 protein is one row after TCRdb ran MiXCR on the 5' RACE reads. The sample has more than 800,000 distinct CDR3 sequences, roughly 45% seen once. Input material: blood. The receptors were sampled from a woman aged 55 to 70 in good health.

J is TRBJ2-5 and V is TRBV7-6, with D tentatively TRBD2 (6 bases). The J call may be mistaken, given a closer DNA end match to TRBJ2-7. This CDR3 comprises 14 residues. The V gene's germline CDR1 is SGHVS and CDR2 FNYEAQ. The DNA of the CDR3 is TGTGCCAGCAGCCCACGGGAGAGGGCCTACGAGCAGTACTTC. This gives the protein CASSPRERAYEQYF.

The chain carries TRBV19 and TRBJ1-2; D ambiguous. CDR1 is LNHDA, CDR2 SQIVND, per germline (reference sequence). The CDR3 loop spans 13 amino acids. The ends were cut back, 4 bases at V and 3 bases at J, with 9 bases in the middle. The CDR3 nucleotides read TGTGCCAGTAGTACAGAACCCGACTATGGCTACACCTTC. Amino acid sequence: CASSTEPDYGYTF.

This clonotype was observed a few times. The rearrangement uses TRBV6-1 and TRBJ1-2; TRBD1 is a possible D gene (5 bases). This CDR3 has 13 residues. Trimming cost V 5 bases and J 7 bases, with 14 bases left between them. Germline CDR1 and CDR2: MNHNS and SASEGT. The CDR3 bases are TGTGCCAGCAGTCCCGGGACCTTGGGTGGCTACACCTTC. This translates into CASSPGTLGGYTF.

This chain connects TRBV5-5 to TRBJ1-1, with D possibly TRBD1 on 5 matching bases. Germline CDR1 SGHKS, CDR2 YYEKEE (reference sequence). The CDR3 is 13 amino acids. V lost 1 base and J lost 7, with 11 bases in between. The CDR3 region is CASSLYRGGEAFF. In DNA, the CDR3 is TGTGCCAGCAGCTTGTATCGGGGGGGTGAAGCTTTCTTT.

This clonotype was detected only once. One junction end does not reproduce the germline sequence, and a read error may be involved. J is TRBJ1-2 and V is TRBV6-1; unclear D gene. Germline V gene lookup returns CDR1 MNHNS and CDR2 SASEGT. The CDR3 spans 15 residues. CDR3: CTSRGVGLLGHGYTF. In DNA form, the CDR3 reads TGTACCAGCCGAGGAGTCGGCCTTCTTGGGCATGGCTACACCTTC.

V usage is TRBV6-1 and J usage is TRBJ2-7; D gene unclear. V was cut by 3 bases and J by 0 bases, with 15 bases left in between. CDR3 length: 16 residues. Germline values: CDR1 MNHNS, CDR2 SASEGT. CDR3 protein: CASSDFTILGSYEQYF. The CDR3 DNA is TGTGCCAGCAGTGACTTCACGATACTGGGCTCCTACGAGCAGTACTTC.